Listed below are T cell receptor beta chains from one sample, sequenced in a study of regulatory T cells in long-lasting Graves disease. TCRdb re-derived calls from the multiplex PCR reads in MiXCR, one entry per CDR3 protein. This repertoire shows around 460,000 distinct CDR3 sequences, 20% to 25% found once; its top ten account for about 7%. Sequenced here: peripheral blood mononuclear cells (PBMCs), sampled when the disease was refractory, from a patient treated with antithyroid drugs. The receptors were gathered from a female donor with Graves disease. The CDR3 runs from the conserved cysteine through the conserved F or W. A D gene is named only where the DNA matches it firmly. The listing skips clone size in some rows; elsewhere it reads once, few, many or a size class.

j_call: TRBJ2-7
d_call: TRBD2
v_call: TRBV7-2
clone_size: few
cdr3_nt: TGTGCCAGCAGCTTAAAGGCGGGAGTGGGCTACGAGCAGTACTTC
cdr3_aa: CASSLKAGVGYEQYF

j_call: TRBJ1-2
d_call: -
v_call: TRBV9
clone_size: -
cdr3_nt: TGTGCCAGCAGCGTCGGGGGCGGCTCTAACTATGGCTACACCTTC
cdr3_aa: CASSVGGGSNYGYTF

j_call: TRBJ1-1
d_call: TRBD1
v_call: TRBV28
clone_size: many
cdr3_nt: TGTGCCAGCACTCGGGACAGGGCAGCTTTCTTT
cdr3_aa: CASTRDRAAFF

j_call: TRBJ2-5
d_call: -
v_call: TRBV12-3/TRBV12-4
clone_size: few
cdr3_nt: TGTGCCAGCAGTTTTGGGTTGGAGACCCAGTACTTC
cdr3_aa: CASSFGLETQYF

j_call: TRBJ1-5
d_call: -
v_call: TRBV4-1
clone_size: few
cdr3_nt: TGCGCCAGCAGCCAAGAAGCAGGGGGCAATCAGCCCCAGCATTTT
cdr3_aa: CASSQEAGGNQPQHF

j_call: TRBJ2-7
d_call: -
v_call: TRBV4-2
clone_size: few
cdr3_nt: TGTGCCAGCAGCCAAGCGGGGGATTCACCCTACGAGCAGTACTTC
cdr3_aa: CASSQAGDSPYEQYF

j_call: TRBJ2-7
d_call: -
v_call: TRBV5-1
clone_size: -
cdr3_nt: TGCGCCAGCAGCCGGGGAGGGGACAGGCCCTACGAGCAGTACTTC
cdr3_aa: CASSRGGDRPYEQYF

j_call: TRBJ2-5
d_call: -
v_call: TRBV9
clone_size: -
cdr3_nt: TGTGCCAGCAGCCTTCACGGGGGCCAGCAGTACTTC
cdr3_aa: CASSLHGGQQYF

j_call: TRBJ2-2
d_call: -
v_call: TRBV7-2
clone_size: few
cdr3_nt: TGTGCCAGCAGCTTAGGTACTCCGGCGAACACCGGGGAGCTGTTTTTT
cdr3_aa: CASSLGTPANTGELFF

j_call: TRBJ2-7
d_call: -
v_call: TRBV11-2
clone_size: few
cdr3_nt: TGTGCCAGCAGCTTCTCCGGTCTTAGGTACGAGCAGTACTTC
cdr3_aa: CASSFSGLRYEQYF

j_call: TRBJ2-4
d_call: TRBD2
v_call: TRBV28
clone_size: few
cdr3_nt: TGTGCCAGCACCCCGAGGGGGACTAGCAGGACCATTCAGTACTTC
cdr3_aa: CASTPRGTSRTIQYF

j_call: TRBJ1-1
d_call: -
v_call: TRBV5-1
clone_size: -
cdr3_nt: TGCGCCAGCAGCTTGGTAGCGGGGATGAACACTGAAGCTTTCTTT
cdr3_aa: CASSLVAGMNTEAFF

j_call: TRBJ2-5
d_call: -
v_call: TRBV11-3
clone_size: many
cdr3_nt: TGTGCCAGCAGCCTGGGGCTGAGTCAAGAGACCCAGTACTTC
cdr3_aa: CASSLGLSQETQYF

j_call: TRBJ2-5
d_call: -
v_call: TRBV5-1
clone_size: few
cdr3_nt: TGCGCCAGCAGCTTGGGCCTACACCAAACGTCGAGTCGGTACTTC
cdr3_aa: CASSLGLHQTSSRYF

j_call: TRBJ1-5
d_call: TRBD1
v_call: TRBV4-1
clone_size: -
cdr3_nt: TGCGCCAGCAGCCAAACCAACAGGGGGCGAGGCCAGCCCCAGCATTTT
cdr3_aa: CASSQTNRGRGQPQHF

j_call: TRBJ2-1
d_call: -
v_call: TRBV28
clone_size: few
cdr3_nt: TGTGTTATAAGTAGGGGAAATGAGCAGTTCTTC
cdr3_aa: CVISRGNEQFF

j_call: TRBJ2-3
d_call: TRBD1
v_call: TRBV20-1
clone_size: -
cdr3_nt: TGCAGTGCTAGAGATACAGGGGGAACTAGCACAGATACGCAGTATTTT
cdr3_aa: CSARDTGGTSTDTQYF

j_call: TRBJ2-5
d_call: -
v_call: TRBV6-5
clone_size: many
cdr3_nt: TGTGCCAGCAGTTACGGTCTAGCGAGGCAAGAGACCCAGTACTTC
cdr3_aa: CASSYGLARQETQYF

j_call: TRBJ1-2
d_call: -
v_call: TRBV7-9
clone_size: few
cdr3_nt: TGTGCCAGCAGCTCCGGGACGGCCCACTATGGCTACACCTTC
cdr3_aa: CASSSGTAHYGYTF

j_call: TRBJ1-2
d_call: -
v_call: TRBV6-1
clone_size: many
cdr3_nt: TGTGCCAGCAGTCCGACAGGAAAGTACTACACCTTC
cdr3_aa: CASSPTGKYYTF

j_call: TRBJ2-7
d_call: TRBD1
v_call: TRBV14
clone_size: few
cdr3_nt: TGTGCCAGCAGCCAAGAGGGACAGTTCTACGAGCAGTACTTC
cdr3_aa: CASSQEGQFYEQYF

j_call: TRBJ1-1
d_call: -
v_call: TRBV12-3/TRBV12-4
clone_size: many
cdr3_nt: TGTACCAGCAGTTTAATTGGGGGGATAGGAACTGAAGCTTTCTTT
cdr3_aa: CTSSLIGGIGTEAFF

j_call: TRBJ2-5
d_call: TRBD2
v_call: TRBV28
clone_size: many
cdr3_nt: TGTGCCAGCAGACTAGCGGGGGGGCTGTTGATCCAAGAGACCCAGTACTTC
cdr3_aa: CASRLAGGLLIQETQYF

j_call: TRBJ2-5
d_call: TRBD1
v_call: TRBV11-2
clone_size: many
cdr3_nt: TGTGCCAGCAGCTTAATAAGTACAGGGGAAGAGACCCAGTACTTC
cdr3_aa: CASSLISTGEETQYF

j_call: TRBJ1-4
d_call: -
v_call: TRBV11-2
clone_size: many
cdr3_nt: TGTGCCAGCAGCTTAGTGTCCCCGAGGACTTCAACTAATGAAAAACTGTTTTTT
cdr3_aa: CASSLVSPRTSTNEKLFF

j_call: TRBJ2-4
d_call: -
v_call: TRBV3-1
clone_size: many
cdr3_nt: TGTGCCAGCAGCGGCCCGGGGCACATTCAGTACTTC
cdr3_aa: CASSGPGHIQYF

j_call: TRBJ1-2
d_call: -
v_call: TRBV6-1
clone_size: many
cdr3_nt: TGTGCCAGCAGCGAGGGGCAGCTTGGCTACACCTTC
cdr3_aa: CASSEGQLGYTF

j_call: TRBJ1-2
d_call: -
v_call: TRBV7-9
clone_size: many
cdr3_nt: TGTGCCAGCAGCCCGGACTCCCGCTATGGCTACACCTTC
cdr3_aa: CASSPDSRYGYTF

j_call: TRBJ2-6
d_call: -
v_call: TRBV28
clone_size: few
cdr3_nt: TGTGCCAGCAGTTTCGATGCCCGCTTCTCTGGGGCCAACGTCCTGACTTTC
cdr3_aa: CASSFDARFSGANVLTF

j_call: TRBJ1-1
d_call: -
v_call: TRBV18
clone_size: -
cdr3_nt: TGTGCCAGCTCACTCCAGGGACGGGACACTGAAGCTTTCTTT
cdr3_aa: CASSLQGRDTEAFF

j_call: TRBJ2-2
d_call: -
v_call: TRBV7-9
clone_size: -
cdr3_nt: TGTGCCAGCAATTCGGGTCCGTCGTTCGGGGAGCTGTTTTTT
cdr3_aa: CASNSGPSFGELFF

j_call: TRBJ1-5
d_call: -
v_call: TRBV27
clone_size: many
cdr3_nt: TGTGCCAGCAGTTTTGGGGTAAGCAATCAGCCCCAGCATTTT
cdr3_aa: CASSFGVSNQPQHF

j_call: TRBJ1-3
d_call: -
v_call: TRBV30
clone_size: -
cdr3_nt: TGTGCCTGGGAGCAGGGTAATGGAAACACCATATATTTT
cdr3_aa: CAWEQGNGNTIYF

j_call: TRBJ1-1
d_call: -
v_call: TRBV30
clone_size: -
cdr3_nt: TGTGCCTGGAGTTACGGGGGTGAAGCTTTCTTT
cdr3_aa: CAWSYGGEAFF

j_call: TRBJ2-2
d_call: TRBD1
v_call: TRBV6-1
clone_size: many
cdr3_nt: TGTGCCAGCAGTAGGACAGGGAACACCGGGGAGCTGTTTTTT
cdr3_aa: CASSRTGNTGELFF